The T cell receptor (beta chain) under discussion was sequenced for a study of blood T cells in healthy people across ages. Findings and limits, study-wide: Changes in expanded clonotypes were possibly confounded, as the CMV status of donors was unknown. Per million T cells, TCR beta diversity dropped roughly linearly as age increased. Across samples, TCR beta diversity tracked strongly with naive T cell percentage. Fewer expanded clones and more diversity marked long-lived versus aged donors.

Germline V gene data show CDR1 as MNHNS and CDR2 as SASEGT. V was trimmed by 5 bases and J by 9 bases, leaving 17 bases between them. The CDR3 runs 14 residues. A J-beta primer mix and a sample-barcoded 5' primer were used in a second PCR of roughly 6 to 11 cycles. TCRdb recomputed calls from the 5' RACE reads with MiXCR, one row per CDR3 protein. The sample has roughly 800,000 distinct CDR3 sequences; about three fifths are singletons. Notes on this clonotype: What it binds is not known.

Sequencing input: blood. The chain carries TRBV6-1 and TRBJ2-1; D perhaps matches TRBD1 (5 bases). The receptor was derived from a man aged 25-40 years in good health. This chain's CDR3 is CASSPPLAGREQFF. The CDR3 nucleotides are TGTGCCAGCAGTCCGCCTTTAGCAGGGCGTGAGCAGTTCTTC.